Listed here are 9 T cell receptor beta chains from one sample, sequenced in a study of post-analysis software for immune sequencing data (dated by TCRdb to between 2015 and 2016). The paper's findings and limits, for the study overall: Patients showed significantly higher frequencies than controls for a handful of TRBV segments, among them TRBV5-6, TRBV5-1 and TRBV20-1.

Library construction relied on PCR. This sample was sequenced with an Illumina HiSeq 2500. Unique molecular identifiers were incorporated into TCR beta cDNA libraries to reduce PCR and sequencing biases. TCRdb's own reprocessing of the public reads used fastp at Q25 and MiXCR and kept productive beta chains. Each entry is one CDR3 protein sequence, shown with its most common DNA and genes. A total of about half a million distinct CDR3 sequences appear in this sample, 45% of them only once. The biggest ten clones account for 9% to 13% of the sample. No antigen has been identified for these receptors. Specimen: blood. These receptors were collected from a girl under 18 with multiple sclerosis.

The chain has TRBV9 and TRBJ1-2; 8 bases line up with TRBD1. The ends lost 3 bases at V and 5 bases at J; junction bases unmatched: 6. The length of the CDR3 is 14 residues. Looked up from germline, CDR1 is SGDLS and CDR2 is YYNGEE. The CDR3 spells CASSETDRVYGYTF. CDR3 nucleotide sequence: TGTGCCAGCAGCGAGACGGACAGGGTTTATGGCTACACCTTC.

The chain couples TRBV6-1 to TRBJ2-3; D remains unclear. Trimming pared 2 bases from V and 7 bases from J, leaving 19 bases between. Germline lookup yields CDR1 MNHNS and CDR2 SASEGT. This CDR3 has 16 residues. The CDR3 DNA reads TGTGCCAGCAGTGAACCGGGTCTACCGTTTGTATATACGCAGTATTTT. The encoded protein is CASSEPGLPFVYTQYF.

This clonotype is medium-sized within its sample. CDR3 sequence reads: CASSEDIVPAGEQFF. The CDR3 DNA is TGTGCCAGCAGCGAGGACATTGTCCCAGCCGGTGAGCAGTTCTTC. V usage is TRBV6-5 and J usage is TRBJ2-1; D might be TRBD1 (5 bases). CDR3 size: 15 residues. Germline V gene sequence: CDR1 MNHEY, CDR2 SVGAGI. Trimming took off 6 bases at V and 9 bases at J, with 21 bases between the two ends.

The chain employs TRBV5-1 and TRBJ2-3, with no clear D. Germline V gene lookup returns CDR1 SGHRS and CDR2 YFSETQ. Trimming removed 3 bases from V and 0 bases from J, with 5 bases in between. The CDR3 has 13 residues. The CDR3 reads CASSSASTDTQYF. The CDR3 DNA is TGCGCCAGCAGCTCAGCTAGCACAGATACGCAGTATTTT. Drawing the rest from reference TRBV5-1 and TRBJ2-3, the complete variable domain is KAGVTQTPRYLIKTRGQQVTLSCSPISGHRSVSWYQQTPGQGLQFLFEYFSETQRNKGNFPGRFSGRQFSNSRSEMNVSTLELGDSALYLCASSSASTDTQYFGPGTRLTVL.

The chain links TRBV2 to TRBJ2-1; either TRBD1 or TRBD2 may supply D (5 bases each). The germline gives CDR1 SNHLY, CDR2 FYNNEI. The CDR3 has 11 amino acids. V shed 7 bases and J shed 10 bases, with 11 bases lying between them. The CDR3 reads CASMGVSEQFF. Here the CDR3 DNA reads TGTGCCAGCATGGGGGTCTCCGAGCAGTTCTTC.

For this clonotype: The conserved closing phenylalanine or tryptophan is absent in this CDR3, likely reflecting a read error. In DNA form, the CDR3 reads TGTGCCAGCAGTTTAGCTAGGTCCAGCGGGAGGACGCAGTATATT. It specifies CASSLARSSGRTQYI. The genes are TRBV12-3 or TRBV12-4 and TRBJ2-3, with 9 bases identical to TRBD2. With 0 bases clipped from V and 9 bases from J, the junction kept 7 bases outside the gene matches. The CDR3 contains 15 residues.

V and J are TRBV7-2 and TRBJ2-5, with D possibly matching TRBD2 (6 bases). The CDR3 consists of 14 residues. CDR1 is SGHTA, CDR2 FQGNSA, per germline. Trimming removed 6 bases at V and 4 bases at J, with 15 bases between. The CDR3 spells CASSQTSGLETQYF. In DNA form, the CDR3 reads TGTGCCAGCAGTCAAACCAGCGGGTTAGAGACCCAGTACTTC. Supplemented by reference TRBV7-2 and TRBJ2-5, the full variable domain reads GAGVSQSPSNKVTEKGKDVELRCDPISGHTALYWYRQSLGQGLEFLIYFQGNSAPDKSGLPSDRFSAERTGGSVSTLTIQRTQQEDSAVYLCASSQTSGLETQYFGPGTRLLVL.

The V gene is TRBV10-3, the J gene TRBJ2-5; a weak D match, TRBD2 (6 bases). CDR3 size: 17 residues. Germline V gives CDR1 ENHRY, CDR2 SYGVKD. V was clipped by 0 bases and J by 11 bases, with 25 bases between them. Here the CDR3 reads CAISESVRTKPYNEQYF. Written as DNA, the CDR3 is TGTGCCATCAGTGAGTCGGTAAGGACTAAGCCCTACAATGAGCAGTACTTC.

CDR3 sequence reads: CRGTGGSTEAFF. The CDR3 nucleotides read TGCAGAGGGACCGGAGGTTCCACTGAAGCTTTCTTT. The rearrangement joins TRBV20-1 to TRBJ1-1; maybe TRBD1 (5 bases). Germline V CDR1 and CDR2: DFQATT, SNEGSKA (reference sequence). The CDR3 is 12 residues long.